This entry concerns a single T cell receptor (beta chain). Its antigen is not identified. The sample originates from a study of cytomegalovirus exposure and HLA in healthy donors. The CDR3 spans 14 residues. Germline CDR1 and CDR2: SGHTA and FQGNSA. Trimming stripped 5 bases from V and 5 bases from J, with 14 bases between. Study results and caveats: Previous analysis showed most TCR beta V segments were productive about 87% or about 30% of the time.

The PCR contained 60 Vbeta and 13 Jbeta primers. Repertoires were generated with immunoSEQ multiplex PCR, while TCRdb's copy carries only in-frame clones and drops some. The sample contains about 77,000 clones, 70% to 80% of which appear only once. This chain connects TRBV7-2 to TRBJ2-3, with D tentatively TRBD2 (6 bases). This TCR was sampled from a man in his forties in good health and CMV-seronegative. Material for sequencing was PBMCs. CDR3 DNA sequence: TGTGCCAGCAGCCCCCGGTGGGGAGGAGATACGCAGTATTTT. Translation gives CASSPRWGGDTQYF.